The 18 T cell receptor beta chains in this list originate from one sample, sequenced in a study of blood T cell repertoires in COVID-19. Assay used: immunoSEQ multiplex PCR; TCRdb lists only in-frame clones, some missing. In the table there are 260,000 or so clones, 70% to 90% of which are singletons. The sample was PBMCs or T cells enriched from blood (not recorded which). The receptors derive from a middle-aged woman with acute COVID-19.

This rearrangement joins TRBV2 to TRBJ2-7; D unclear. Trimming removed 5 bases at V and 4 bases at J, with 6 bases between. Germline V lookup: CDR1 SNHLY, CDR2 FYNNEI. The CDR3 runs 11 residues. The chain's CDR3 is CASSPGYEQYF. CDR3 DNA sequence: TGTGCCAGCAGTCCGGGTTACGAGCAGTACTTC. The full variable domain, its missing parts supplied by reference TRBV2 and TRBJ2-7, is EPEVTQTPSHQVTQMGQEVILRCVPISNHLYFYWYRQILGQKVEFLVSFYNNEISEKSEIFDDQFSVERPDGSNFTLKIRSTKLEDSAMYFCASSPGYEQYFGPGTRLTVT.

The chain carries TRBV30 and TRBJ2-3, with 11 bases identical to TRBD2. J gave up 0 bases and V 3 bases, and 5 bases lay outside the gene matches. CDR3 size: 16 residues. Looked up from germline, CDR1 is GTSNPN and CDR2 is SVGIG (reference sequence). In DNA, the CDR3 is TGTGCCTGGAGATTCTGGACTAGCGGGAGCACAGATACGCAGTATTTT. This sequence encodes CAWRFWTSGSTDTQYF.

This clone has a handful of counts. The CDR3: CASSSRQGSYNSPLHF. DNA for the CDR3: TGTGCCAGCAGTTCAAGACAGGGTTCCTATAATTCACCCCTCCACTTT. The genes are TRBV28 and TRBJ1-6; 7 positions agree with TRBD1. Germline V CDR1 and CDR2: MDHEN, SYDVKM. V was clipped by 4 bases and J by 1 base; unmatched bases: 4. This CDR3 is built from 16 residues.

The DNA of the CDR3 is TGTGCCAGCAGTGAGGACTACACAAAGAGAACCCAGTACTTC. It specifies CASSEDYTKRTQYF. V gene TRBV2 combines with J gene TRBJ2-5; D is possibly TRBD2 (6 bases). Germline CDR1 SNHLY, CDR2 FYNNEI. The CDR3 has 14 residues. V gave up 3 bases and J gave up 8 bases, with 16 bases separating them.

The rearrangement links TRBV18 to TRBJ2-2, with 9 positions matching TRBD1. The V and J ends lost 4 bases and 4 bases, in that order; junction bases with no gene match: 13. Germline CDR1 and CDR2: KGHSH and LQKENI. The CDR3 has 18 residues. CDR3 nucleotide sequence: TGTGCCAGCTCACAATCGCAACCCGGGACAGGGTCCACCGGGGAGCTGTTTTTT. Translation: CASSQSQPGTGSTGELFF.

V and J are TRBV5-4 and TRBJ1-6; no reliable D call. The CDR3 loop spans 15 amino acids. Trimming removed 1 base at V and 9 bases at J, with 14 bases between. CDR1 and CDR2 (germline): SGHNT, YYREEE (reference sequence). In DNA form, the CDR3 reads TGTGCCAGCAGCTTGAGCGACGGTTCGAGTTCACCCCTCCACTTT. Protein product: CASSLSDGSSSPLHF.

The chain has TRBV3-1 (or the pseudogene TRBV3-2) and TRBJ1-3; D gene unclear. Trimming left V 5 bases short and J 0 bases short, with 11 bases between. This CDR3 has 15 residues. The V gene's germline CDR1 is LGHDT and CDR2 YNNKEL (reference sequence). The CDR3 DNA reads as TGTGCCAGCAGCTTGGAGATTTACTCTGGAAACACCATATATTTT. Its protein is CASSLEIYSGNTIYF.

The gene calls are TRBV4-3 and TRBJ1-3; 10 nucleotides line up with TRBD1. Looked up from germline, CDR1 is LGHNA and CDR2 is YSLEER. V gave up 3 bases and J gave up 2 bases; unmatched junction bases: 4. CDR3 length: 16 amino acids. The CDR3 is CASSQLDRGPGNTIYF. CDR3 in DNA: TGCGCCAGCAGCCAGCTAGACAGGGGGCCTGGAAACACCATATATTTT.

This sequence joins TRBV11-3 and TRBJ1-1, with D tentatively TRBD1 (6 bases). V lost 2 bases and J lost 4, with 8 bases in between. Germline CDR1 and CDR2: SGHNT and YENEEA. The CDR3 extends over 13 amino acids. The CDR3 sequence is CASSLSRGTEAFF. CDR3 nucleotides: TGTGCCAGCAGCTTAAGCAGGGGCACTGAAGCTTTCTTT.

The chain links TRBV4-1 to TRBJ2-1, with 11 positions matching TRBD2. Germline CDR1 and CDR2: MGHRA and YSYEKL. V was clipped by 0 bases and J by 0 bases; unmatched bases: 13. The CDR3 is made up of 21 amino acids. Here the CDR3 DNA reads TGCGCCAGCAGCCAAGATCTTCAACTAGCGGGAGTAATTGACTCCTACAATGAGCAGTTCTTC. This gives the protein CASSQDLQLAGVIDSYNEQFF.

This rearrangement joins TRBV7-9 to TRBJ2-2, with 8 bases fitting TRBD1. The CDR3 spans 16 residues. Trimming took 5 bases from V and 4 from J; bases not matched to a gene: 9. CDR1 and CDR2 from the germline V gene are SEHNR and FQNEAQ (reference sequence). CDR3 in amino acids: CASSPRTGQGTGELFF. In DNA, the CDR3 is TGTGCCAGCAGCCCTCGGACAGGGCAGGGCACCGGGGAGCTGTTTTTT. The whole variable domain, remainder taken from reference TRBV7-9 and TRBJ2-2, is DTGVSQNPRHKITKRGQNVTFRCDPISEHNRLYWYRQTLGQGPEFLTYFQNEAQLEKSRLLSDRFSAERPKGSFSTLEIQRTEQGDSAMYLCASSPRTGQGTGELFFGEGSRLTVL.

J is TRBJ2-7 and V is TRBV29-1; weak D call: TRBD2 (5 bases). V was cut by 7 bases and J by 2 bases, with 15 bases left in between. The germline CDR1 and CDR2 sequences are SQVTM and ANQGSEA. There are 13 residues in the CDR3. The CDR3 DNA reads TGCAGCGCAGACTCGGCCGGGACCTACGAGCAGTACTTC. Protein: CSADSAGTYEQYF.

This clone was seen more than once but under ten times. The rearrangement joins TRBV28 to TRBJ2-7; the D is unclear. Germline V gene sequence: CDR1 MDHEN, CDR2 SYDVKM. This CDR3 region has 14 residues. Trimming stripped 3 bases from V and 2 bases from J, with 11 bases between. CDR3 coding DNA: TGTGCCAGCAGTTTCATGGCAGACACCTACGAGCAGTACTTC. Amino acids: CASSFMADTYEQYF.

The J gene is TRBJ2-3, the V gene TRBV11-2; D is unclear. Germline V CDR1 and CDR2: SGHAT, FQNNGV. With 5 bases removed from V and 6 bases from J, the gap between germline ends came to 15 bases. The CDR3 consists of 14 residues. DNA of the CDR3: TGTGCCAGCAGCCCACGAACCTGGAGCGATACGCAGTATTTT. Its protein product is CASSPRTWSDTQYF.

J is TRBJ2-1 and V is TRBV19; 13 bases are shared with TRBD2. Germline-derived CDR1 and CDR2 are LNHDA and SQIVND (reference sequence). The CDR3 contains 16 residues. V lost 5 bases to trimming and J lost 7 bases; unmatched junction nucleotides: 8. The CDR3 DNA reads TGTGCCAGTAGTTCTTGGACTAGCGGGAGAGGTAATGAGCAGTTCTTC. It is translated as CASSSWTSGRGNEQFF.

V usage is TRBV9 and J usage is TRBJ1-6; TRBD1 might be the D (5 bases). The V end was cut by 0 bases, the J end by 10 bases, with 11 bases between. The germline V gene encodes CDR1 SGDLS and CDR2 YYNGEE. The CDR3 runs to 14 residues. For the CDR3, the DNA is TGTGCCAGCAGCGTAGGGGGGGATTTGTCACCCCTCCACTTT. It is translated as CASSVGGDLSPLHF.

This clone was seen only once. The chain uses TRBV28 and TRBJ1-1; maybe TRBD1 (6 bases). V lost 4 bases, J lost 1 base, and 16 bases lay in between. Germline V CDR1 and CDR2: MDHEN, SYDVKM. CDR3 size: 16 residues. Here the CDR3 DNA reads TGTGCCAGCAGTTCGGGAGGGCAGGGGCCGAACACTGAAGCTTTCTTT. It translates to CASSSGGQGPNTEAFF. The full variable domain, rest sourced from reference TRBV28 and TRBJ1-1, is DVKVTQSSRYLVKRTGEKVFLECVQDMDHENMFWYRQDPGLGLRLIYFSYDVKMKEKGDIPEGYSVSREKKERFSLILESASTNQTSMYLCASSSGGQGPNTEAFFGQGTRLTVV.

The gene calls are TRBV5-4 and TRBJ2-3; TRBD2 agrees at 9 bases. Germline V gene data show CDR1 as SGHNT and CDR2 as YYREEE (reference sequence). This CDR3 has 15 residues. The V gene end was trimmed by 3 bases and the J gene end by 3 bases; junction bases not matched to a gene: 5. CDR3 sequence (DNA): TGTGCCAGCAGCTATAGCGGGAGTTGGACAGATACGCAGTATTTT. It is translated as CASSYSGSWTDTQYF.